Shown below are 22 T cell receptor beta chains from a single sample sequenced in a study of cytomegalovirus exposure and HLA in healthy donors. The data were produced by immunoSEQ multiplex PCR, yet TCRdb's version contains in-frame clones alone and is incomplete. The repertoire has 150,000 to 200,000 clones, 84% of them found once; the top ten carry 6% to 9%. Sequencing was done on a sample of PBMCs. The receptors originated from a man between 18 and 35 years old in good health and CMV-seropositive.

The V call is TRBV28, the J call TRBJ2-6; maybe TRBD1 (5 bases). Trimming cost V 10 bases and J 0 bases, with 10 bases left between them. Germline V gives CDR1 MDHEN, CDR2 SYDVKM. This CDR3 is built from 14 residues. The CDR3 spells CAIAGYSGANVLTF. The CDR3 nucleotides read TGTGCCATTGCAGGGTACTCTGGGGCCAACGTCCTGACTTTC. Filled out from reference TRBV28 and TRBJ2-6, the complete variable domain reads DVKVTQSSRYLVKRTGEKVFLECVQDMDHENMFWYRQDPGLGLRLIYFSYDVKMKEKGDIPEGYSVSREKKERFSLILESASTNQTSMYLCAIAGYSGANVLTFGAGSRLTVL.

This chain links TRBV7-2 with TRBJ1-2, with a tentative D call TRBD1 (5 bases). Germline V lookup: CDR1 SGHTA, CDR2 FQGNSA. This CDR3 has 13 residues. The V end was cut by 5 bases, the J end by 4 bases, with 11 bases between. The CDR3 region is CASSPTAPYGYTF. Here the CDR3 DNA reads TGTGCCAGCAGCCCGACAGCCCCCTATGGCTACACCTTC.

A remark on this clone: The limits of the CDR3 on the DNA are not certain, so only TCRdb's listed CDR3 is given. The rearrangement joins TRBV6-6 to TRBJ2-7; the table gives TRBD2 as D, unverified against the DNA. The CDR3 contains 14 residues when both ends are counted. The V gene's germline CDR1 is MNHNY and CDR2 SVGAGI (reference sequence). The CDR3 sequence: CASSSSEDPYEQYF.

The CDR3 is CASSPGGSSYEQYF. The CDR3 coding sequence is TGTGCCAGCAGCCCTGGCGGCAGCTCCTACGAGCAGTACTTC. This rearrangement joins TRBV7-9 to TRBJ2-7; D remains ambiguous. The CDR3 consists of 14 residues. The germline V gene has CDR1 SEHNR and CDR2 FQNEAQ (reference sequence). V dropped 5 bases and J dropped 0 bases, with 11 bases sitting between them.

This chain joins TRBV9 and TRBJ2-7; 12 bases are shared with TRBD1. J lost 5 bases, V lost 2 bases, and 8 bases had no gene match. This CDR3 has 16 residues. Germline lookup yields CDR1 SGDLS and CDR2 YYNGEE. The CDR3 bases are TGTGCCAGCAGCGTGGGAGCCGGGACAGGGGGCCACGAGCAGTACTTC. Translated, it gives CASSVGAGTGGHEQYF.

The rearrangement joins TRBV5-1 to TRBJ2-2, with 7 bases lining up with TRBD1. Germline V gives CDR1 SGHRS, CDR2 YFSETQ. J gave up 0 bases and V 0 bases, and 2 bases lay outside the gene matches. The length of the CDR3 is 16 residues. CDR3 protein: CASSLEGATNTGELFF. Here the CDR3 DNA reads TGCGCCAGCAGCTTGGAGGGGGCCACGAACACCGGGGAGCTGTTTTTT.

The gene calls are TRBV4-3 and TRBJ2-1; TRBD2 matches 8 bases. Germline values: CDR1 LGHNA, CDR2 YSLEER. V trimming: 1 base; J trimming: 3 bases; junction bases outside the gene matches: 2. The CDR3 runs to 15 residues. As DNA, the CDR3 is TGCGCCAGCAGCCAAGCCGGGACTAGCTACAATGAGCAGTTCTTC. This translates into CASSQAGTSYNEQFF.

The chain carries TRBV2 and TRBJ2-5; 14 bases fit TRBD2. V lost 6 bases, J lost 1 base, and 1 base stayed unmatched. Germline V gene data show CDR1 as SNHLY and CDR2 as FYNNEI. This CDR3 is 15 amino acids long. Here the CDR3 DNA reads TGTGCCAGCAGGGGACTAGCGGGGGCCCAAGAGACCCAGTACTTC. Its translation: CASRGLAGAQETQYF.

This chain connects TRBV29-1 to TRBJ2-1; 8 bases line up with TRBD2. Germline CDR1 reads SQVTM; CDR2 reads ANQGSEA. V lost 7 bases to trimming and J lost 5 bases; unmatched junction nucleotides: 10. This CDR3 comprises 14 residues. The chain's CDR3 is CSGGQAGGNNEQFF. The CDR3 nucleotides are TGCAGCGGGGGTCAGGCGGGAGGTAACAATGAGCAGTTCTTC.

This chain connects TRBV13 to TRBJ2-3; D possibly corresponds to TRBD2 (7 bases). CDR3 length: 16 amino acids. Trimming took 3 bases from V and 2 from J, leaving 15 bases between them. CDR1 and CDR2 (germline): PRHDT, FYEKMQ (reference sequence). CDR3 amino acids: CASSLAAGANTDTQYF. CDR3 in DNA: TGTGCCAGCAGCTTGGCGGCGGGGGCGAACACAGATACGCAGTATTTT.

The chain recombines TRBV6-1 with TRBJ2-3; 12 bases agree with TRBD2. The trim removed 8 bases at V and 2 bases at J, leaving 2 bases unmatched. CDR1 and CDR2 (germline): MNHNS, SASEGT. The CDR3 loop spans 14 amino acids. The CDR3 reads CASLAGGHTDTQYF. CDR3 bases: TGTGCCAGCCTAGCGGGAGGGCACACAGATACGCAGTATTTT.

The table lists this clone with a count of one. V and J are TRBV6-1 and TRBJ2-1, with D possibly matching TRBD1 (6 bases). Germline lookup yields CDR1 MNHNS and CDR2 SASEGT. CDR3 length equals 16 residues. The V and J ends lost 2 bases and 3 bases respectively, with 14 bases between them. CDR3 residues: CASSEFQQGRYNEQFF. The CDR3 nucleotides read TGTGCCAGCAGTGAATTCCAACAGGGTCGCTACAATGAGCAGTTCTTC.

V gene TRBV11-2 combines with J gene TRBJ2-5; 16 bases are a match to TRBD2. The ends lost 5 bases at V and 5 bases at J; junction bases unmatched: 8. The germline gives CDR1 SGHAT, CDR2 FQNNGV. This CDR3 contains 17 residues. The CDR3 nucleotides are TGTGCCAGCAGCCCCGGGACTAGCGGGAGGGCCTCCGAGACCCAGTACTTC. Amino acid sequence: CASSPGTSGRASETQYF.

V is TRBV10-3 and J is TRBJ2-7; TRBD2 agrees at 8 bases. This CDR3 region has 15 residues. Unmatched junction bases numbered 12, after V lost 7 bases and J lost 4 bases. CDR1 is ENHRY and CDR2 is SYGVKD in the germline V gene. The CDR3: CAINPGGGRFYEQYF. CDR3 nucleotide sequence: TGTGCCATCAACCCGGGGGGCGGGAGGTTTTACGAGCAGTACTTC.

The chain couples TRBV28 to TRBJ2-2, with 9 positions matching TRBD2. This CDR3 contains 16 residues. Trimming cost V 3 bases and J 4 bases; bases outside gene matches: 6. The V gene's germline CDR1 is MDHEN and CDR2 SYDVKM. CDR3 sequence (DNA): TGTGCCAGCAGTTTGGGCCTAGCGGGAAGCACCGGGGAGCTGTTTTTT. This gives the protein CASSLGLAGSTGELFF.

This chain joins TRBV7-9 and TRBJ1-1; perhaps TRBD1 as D (6 bases). V was pared by 5 bases and J by 8 bases, with 12 bases between. The germline gives CDR1 SEHNR, CDR2 FQNEAQ (reference sequence). The CDR3 runs to 12 residues. The CDR3 nucleotides read TGTGCCAGCAGCCTAACGGACAGAGAAGCTTTCTTT. Protein sequence: CASSLTDREAFF. Supplemented by reference TRBV7-9 and TRBJ1-1, the full variable domain reads DTGVSQNPRHKITKRGQNVTFRCDPISEHNRLYWYRQTLGQGPEFLTYFQNEAQLEKSRLLSDRFSAERPKGSFSTLEIQRTEQGDSAMYLCASSLTDREAFFGQGTRLTVV.

This rearrangement joins TRBV11-2 to TRBJ2-1; 13 nucleotides match TRBD2. Germline CDR1 is SGHAT and CDR2 is FQNNGV. Trimming cost V 3 bases and J 9 bases; bases outside gene matches: 8. The CDR3 runs to 16 residues. CDR3 protein: CASSLETGLAGSEQFF. DNA of the CDR3: TGTGCCAGCAGCTTGGAGACGGGACTAGCGGGATCTGAGCAGTTCTTC. The full variable domain, its missing parts supplied by reference TRBV11-2 and TRBJ2-1, is EAGVAQSPRYKIIEKRQSVAFWCNPISGHATLYWYQQILGQGPKLLIQFQNNGVVDDSQLPKDRFSAERLKGVDSTLKIQPAKLEDSAVYLCASSLETGLAGSEQFFGPGTRLTVL.

The DNA of the CDR3 is TGTGCCAGCAGCTTCGCGGCTGATTCCGGGAAGCAGTACTTC. It is translated as CASSFAADSGKQYF. The rearrangement links TRBV11-2 to TRBJ2-7; possibly TRBD2 for D (5 bases). Germline loops: CDR1 SGHAT, CDR2 FQNNGV. V was shortened by 3 bases and J by 8 bases, with 17 bases between the two germline ends. CDR3 length: 14 amino acids.

J is TRBJ2-1 and V is TRBV7-3; TRBD2 aligns across 8 bases. Germline V gene lookup returns CDR1 SGHTA and CDR2 FQGTGA. The junction had 6 bases not matched to a gene; V was cut back by 5 bases and J by 9 bases. This CDR3 is 13 amino acids long. CDR3: CASSHRTSTEQFF. The CDR3 nucleotides are TGTGCCAGCAGCCATCGGACTAGCACTGAGCAGTTCTTC.

The chain employs TRBV30 and TRBJ1-2, with unresolved D. V was clipped by 3 bases and J by 0 bases, with 5 bases between them. From germline, CDR1 is GTSNPN and CDR2 SVGIG (reference sequence). This CDR3 contains 12 residues. The CDR3 sequence: CAWRSTNYGYTF. CDR3 DNA: TGTGCCTGGAGGAGTACTAACTATGGCTACACCTTC.

The chain links TRBV10-2 to TRBJ2-1, with a tentative D call TRBD2 (6 bases). V was shortened by 6 bases and J by 2 bases, with 11 bases between the two germline ends. Germline loops: CDR1 WSHSY, CDR2 SAAADI. The CDR3 totals 14 residues. The CDR3 DNA is TGCGCCAGCAGATCCGGGAGTACCTACAATGAGCAGTTCTTC. Its translation is CASRSGSTYNEQFF.

J is TRBJ2-7 and V is TRBV9; 9 bases line up with TRBD1. The length of the CDR3 is 14 residues. From germline, CDR1 is SGDLS and CDR2 YYNGEE. V shed 5 bases and J 2 bases; nucleotides not matched to a gene: 5. The CDR3 DNA sequence: TGTGCCAGCAGTGGGACAGGGCCACCCTACGAGCAGTACTTC. It translates to CASSGTGPPYEQYF.